The entry below gives a single TCR beta chain sequence along with its context. The germline gives CDR1 SGHTA, CDR2 FQGNSA. Trimming cost V 2 bases and J 7 bases, with 11 bases left between them. CDR3 length: 13 residues. Clones were sequenced by immunoSEQ multiplex PCR, and TCRdb holds only the in-frame ones, with some missing. The data show 60,000 or so clones, about 96% seen once. This specimen comes from a study of control samples from healthy donors and cancer patients. The V gene is TRBV7-2, the J gene TRBJ1-2, with D unclear. This receptor was obtained from a woman aged 18-30 years in good health. Sequencing was carried out using blood. CDR3 nucleotides: TGTGCCAGCAGCTTATTGGGTGGTAGTGGCTACACCTTC. It is translated as CASSLLGGSGYTF.